This T cell receptor (beta chain) was sequenced during a study of T cell responses to AZD1222 COVID-19 vaccine. Deletions cut 5 bases from V and 1 base from J, with 11 bases between. The length of the CDR3 is 13 residues. Germline lookup yields CDR1 GTSNPN and CDR2 SVGIG (reference sequence). The repertoire was sequenced with immunoSEQ multiplex PCR; TCRdb's copy has only in-frame clones and lacks some. The table includes approximately 80,000 clones, approximately 85% detected once. The chain couples TRBV30 to TRBJ1-1; the D gene is possibly TRBD1 (5 bases). Sequenced here: peripheral blood, sampled 28 days after the second AZD1222 dose. The sequence was obtained from an adult who received the AZD1222 COVID-19 vaccine. The chain's CDR3 is CAWSRQPNTEAFF. The CDR3, as DNA: TGTGCCTGGTCAAGACAGCCGAACACTGAAGCTTTCTTT.